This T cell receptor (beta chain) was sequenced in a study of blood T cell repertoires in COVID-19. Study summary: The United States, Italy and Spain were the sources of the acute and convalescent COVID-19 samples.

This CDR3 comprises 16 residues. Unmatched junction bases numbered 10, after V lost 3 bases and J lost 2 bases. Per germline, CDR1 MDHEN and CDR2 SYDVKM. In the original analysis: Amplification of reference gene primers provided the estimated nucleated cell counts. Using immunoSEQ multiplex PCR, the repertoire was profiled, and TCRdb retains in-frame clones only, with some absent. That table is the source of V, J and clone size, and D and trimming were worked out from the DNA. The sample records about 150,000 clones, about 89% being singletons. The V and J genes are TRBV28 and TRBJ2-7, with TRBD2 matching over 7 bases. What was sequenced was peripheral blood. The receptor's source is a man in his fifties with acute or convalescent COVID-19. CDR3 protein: CASSFGRGKGAYEQYV. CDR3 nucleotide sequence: TGTGCCAGCAGTTTTGGGAGGGGAAAAGGGGCCTACGAGCAGTACGTC.